Each of the 10 T cell receptor beta chains below was sequenced from the same sample in a study of blood T cells in healthy people across ages. Sample-barcoded 5' priming and a J-beta primer mix drove a second PCR of 7 to 11 cycles. TCRdb independently ran MiXCR on the 5' RACE reads; one entry per CDR3 protein. The sample has 780,000 or so distinct CDR3 sequences; around 25% are singletons. The sample was also linked to a second study, of T cells of mothers and their children.

The sequenced material came from blood. The source is a boy between 10 and 17 years old in good health.

This clonotype came up a few times. This chain links TRBV7-3 with TRBJ1-6, with D perhaps TRBD1 (6 bases). V gave up 2 bases and J gave up 8 bases, with 13 bases separating them. The CDR3 has 15 amino acids. The germline V gene has CDR1 SGHTA and CDR2 FQGTGA. This CDR3 is CASSLLGGGDSPLHF. DNA of the CDR3: TGTGCCAGCAGCTTATTAGGGGGTGGGGATTCACCCCTCCACTTT.

This clonotype has ten or more counts. The chain carries TRBV2 and TRBJ2-5; 7 bases map to TRBD1. The V segment lost 5 bases and the J segment 4 bases; nucleotides outside the gene matches: 10. The CDR3 is made up of 15 amino acids. Germline CDR1 is SNHLY and CDR2 is FYNNEI. CDR3 in amino acids: CASSYRGSPVETQYF. CDR3 in DNA: TGTGCCAGCAGTTACAGGGGCTCACCGGTAGAGACCCAGTACTTC.

The rearrangement joins TRBV18 to TRBJ2-4; 8 bases map to TRBD2. The junction had 8 bases not matched to a gene; V was cut back by 5 bases and J by 11 bases. Germline V gene lookup returns CDR1 KGHSH and CDR2 LQKENI. The CDR3 is made up of 13 amino acids. In nucleotides, the CDR3 is TGTGCCAGCTCAGACACCGGGACTAGTGTTCAGTACTTC. It yields the protein CASSDTGTSVQYF. Variable domain in full (rest from reference TRBV18 and TRBJ2-4): NAGVMQNPRHLVRRRGQEARLRCSPMKGHSHVYWYRQLPEEGLKFMVYLQKENIIDESGMPKERFSAEFPKEGPSILRIQQVVRGDSAAYFCASSDTGTSVQYFGAGTRLSVL.

This clonotype was counted a few times. The rearrangement joins TRBV7-3 to TRBJ2-2, with D unclear. The CDR3 runs 13 residues. Per the germline V gene, CDR1 is SGHTA and CDR2 is FQGTGA. Between the trimmed V and J ends, which lost 5 bases and 6 bases, there was a span of 10 bases. For the CDR3, the DNA is TGTGCCAGCAGCCCCGCTAACGCCGGGGAGCTGTTTTTT. Protein sequence: CASSPANAGELFF.

This clonotype has just a few counts. The chain links TRBV20-1 to TRBJ2-7; 7 bases fit TRBD1. Trimming took 5 bases from V and 4 from J; bases not matched to a gene: 2. The germline CDR1 and CDR2 sequences are DFQATT and SNEGSKA (reference sequence). There are 11 residues in the CDR3. In DNA, the CDR3 is TGCAGTGCTGGACAGGCGTACGAGCAGTACTTC. Translating gives CSAGQAYEQYF.

This clonotype has just a few counts. The chain has TRBV29-1 and TRBJ2-3; D perhaps matches TRBD1 (6 bases). There are 14 residues in the CDR3. CDR1 is SQVTM and CDR2 is ANQGSEA in the germline V gene. V lost 2 bases, J lost 2 bases, and 11 bases lay in between. The CDR3 DNA reads as TGCAGCGTTGAAAGGACAGCGCCCACAGATACGCAGTATTTT. Translated, it gives CSVERTAPTDTQYF.

This chain connects TRBV28 to TRBJ1-4; D remains unclear. CDR1 is MDHEN and CDR2 is SYDVKM in the germline V gene. This CDR3 comprises 12 residues. V lost 5 bases and J 8 bases, leaving 9 bases between the germline ends. CDR3 in amino acids: CASSTAGEKLFF. The CDR3 nucleotides read TGTGCCAGCAGTACGGCGGGGGAAAAACTGTTTTTT.

This chain's CDR3 is CASSQYRGFSYEQYF. The CDR3 coding sequence is TGCGCCAGCAGCCAATACCGGGGGTTTTCCTACGAGCAGTACTTC. The chain recombines TRBV4-3 with TRBJ2-5; D possibly corresponds to TRBD2 (6 bases). The J call may be mistaken, given a closer DNA end match to TRBJ2-7. Germline V gene sequence: CDR1 LGHNA, CDR2 YSLEER. The CDR3 sequence is 15 residues long.

This clonotype was found a few times. J is TRBJ2-7 and V is TRBV20-1; 9 nucleotides match TRBD1. CDR3 length: 15 amino acids. Germline V CDR1 and CDR2: DFQATT, SNEGSKA (reference sequence). Trimming cost V 4 bases and J 5 bases; bases outside gene matches: 12. CDR3 sequence (DNA): TGCAGTGCTATACCCCGGGACAGGGTAATCAACGAGCAGTACTTC. The encoded protein is CSAIPRDRVINEQYF.

The gene calls are TRBV28 and TRBJ2-5; either TRBD1 or TRBD2 may supply D (5 bases each). The end of the DNA aligns better with TRBJ2-1, so the J call may be wrong. CDR1 MDHEN and CDR2 SYDVKM come from the germline V gene. The CDR3 has 15 residues. In DNA, the CDR3 is TGTGCCAGCATTGGTTATCTTTCGGGGCTCAATGAGCAGTTCTTC. Its translation is CASIGYLSGLNEQFF.